This passage covers 32 T cell receptor beta chains from one sample sequenced in a study of beta chain features in type 1 diabetes. All of the isolated RNA was reverse transcribed, so expressed TCRB transcripts were sequenced. Using immunoSEQ multiplex PCR, the repertoire was profiled, and TCRdb retains in-frame clones only, with some absent. Seen here are 240,000 or so clones, roughly 22% observed once, and the top ten hold less than 0.03%. Overall study findings and caveats: TCRB CDR3s were moderately but significantly shorter in Type 1 diabetes patients in all four CD4+ subsets.

Their recognized antigens are unknown. The sequencing sample was made of naive CD4+ T cells from blood. Source of these receptors: a woman in her forties with type 1 diabetes.

This clone came up a few times. The chain recombines TRBV29-1 with TRBJ2-2; unclear D gene. The CDR3 sequence is 12 residues long. V lost 0 bases to trimming and J lost 6 bases, with 5 bases between them. The germline V gene encodes CDR1 SQVTM and CDR2 ANQGSEA. CDR3: CSVEDQAGELFF. The CDR3 nucleotides read TGCAGCGTTGAAGATCAGGCCGGGGAGCTGTTTTTT.

In its sample, this clone was seen a few times. The gene calls are TRBV5-1 and TRBJ1-2; a weak D match, TRBD1 (5 bases). Between the trimmed V and J ends, which lost 0 bases and 8 bases, there was a span of 20 bases. CDR3 length: 16 amino acids. Germline CDR1 is SGHRS and CDR2 is YFSETQ. CDR3 protein: CASSLALGFGARGYTF. The CDR3 region has the DNA TGCGCCAGCAGCTTGGCCTTGGGTTTTGGGGCTCGGGGCTACACCTTC.

This clone has a handful of counts. The rearrangement uses TRBV30 and TRBJ2-7; a possible D gene is TRBD2 (6 bases). CDR1 GTSNPN and CDR2 SVGIG come from the germline V gene (reference sequence). The CDR3 is 12 residues long. Trimming stripped 4 bases from V and 5 bases from J, with 12 bases between. DNA for the CDR3: TGTGCCTGGATGGGGGGTGGCGACGAGCAGTACTTC. The encoded protein is CAWMGGGDEQYF.

The gene calls are TRBV29-1 and TRBJ2-1; the match to TRBD1 covers 7 bases. Germline V gene lookup returns CDR1 SQVTM and CDR2 ANQGSEA. CDR3 length: 14 residues. V shed 4 bases and J 8 bases; nucleotides not matched to a gene: 11. Here the CDR3 DNA reads TGCAGCGTTGCCTCTTTGACAGGGTGGGATGAGCAGTTCTTC. As protein: CSVASLTGWDEQFF.

This clone turned up a few times. The chain couples TRBV9 to TRBJ2-2; perhaps TRBD2 as D (5 bases). The V end lost 0 bases, the J end lost 5 bases, and 14 bases lay between the germline ends. This CDR3 is 16 amino acids long. Per germline, CDR1 SGDLS and CDR2 YYNGEE. CDR3 residues: CASSVDTVRGTGELFF. Here the CDR3 DNA reads TGTGCCAGCAGCGTAGATACAGTTCGGGGAACCGGGGAGCTGTTTTTT.

This clone was counted a few times. The chain has TRBV6-5 and TRBJ2-2, with 7 bases lining up with TRBD1. V lost 3 bases, J lost 0 bases, and 1 base stayed unmatched. The germline V gene has CDR1 MNHEY and CDR2 SVGAGI. The CDR3 runs 15 residues. This CDR3 is CASSYQGANTGELFF. DNA for the CDR3: TGTGCCAGCAGTTATCAGGGGGCGAACACCGGGGAGCTGTTTTTT.

This clone appeared a few times. The chain combines TRBV5-4 with TRBJ2-1, with TRBD2 matching 8 bases. The V gene's germline CDR1 is SGHNT and CDR2 YYREEE (reference sequence). Trimming removed 2 bases from V and 9 bases from J; junction bases left unmatched: 10. The CDR3 length is 15 residues. This CDR3 reads CASSLSGGERLEQFF. In DNA form, the CDR3 reads TGTGCCAGCAGCTTATCGGGAGGGGAACGACTTGAGCAGTTCTTC.

The chain links TRBV30 to TRBJ1-1; possibly TRBD1 for D (6 bases). Germline V gene sequence: CDR1 GTSNPN, CDR2 SVGIG (reference sequence). The CDR3 sequence is 12 residues long. CDR3 nucleotides: TGTGCAGAGGGACAACTATCCCGGGAAGCTTTCTTT. As protein: CAEGQLSREAFF.

The CDR3 region has the DNA TGTGCCAGCAGTTGGAGCGGGAACGCAGATACGCAGTATTTT. This gives the protein CASSWSGNADTQYF. V and J are TRBV28 and TRBJ2-3; TRBD2 matches at 7 bases. Unmatched junction bases numbered 5, after V lost 4 bases and J lost 4 bases. Per germline, CDR1 MDHEN and CDR2 SYDVKM. The CDR3 loop spans 14 amino acids. Combining the CDR3 with reference TRBV28 and TRBJ2-3 gives the whole variable domain DVKVTQSSRYLVKRTGEKVFLECVQDMDHENMFWYRQDPGLGLRLIYFSYDVKMKEKGDIPEGYSVSREKKERFSLILESASTNQTSMYLCASSWSGNADTQYFGPGTRLTVL.

The chain combines TRBV30 with TRBJ1-3; D gene unclear. The CDR3 consists of 14 residues. In germline, CDR1 is GTSNPN, CDR2 SVGIG (reference sequence). Trimming pared 0 bases from V and 9 bases from J, leaving 15 bases between. The CDR3 protein is CAWSVLEGEGTIYF. CDR3 DNA sequence: TGTGCCTGGAGTGTACTCGAGGGAGAGGGCACCATATATTTT.

The CDR3 sequence: CASRREGYGYTF. In DNA form, the CDR3 reads TGTGCCAGCAGGAGGGAAGGCTATGGCTACACCTTC. V and J are TRBV6-6 and TRBJ1-2; D not certain. This CDR3 region has 12 residues. The germline V gene encodes CDR1 MNHNY and CDR2 SVGAGI (reference sequence). Trimming removed 6 bases from V and 4 bases from J, with 9 bases in between.

The chain links TRBV4-1 to TRBJ1-2; no definite D call. The CDR3 loop spans 17 amino acids. Germline values: CDR1 MGHRA, CDR2 YSYEKL. V shed 3 bases and J shed 4 bases, with 21 bases lying between them. CDR3 protein: CASSHTLSGGSSYGYTF. The DNA of the CDR3 is TGCGCCAGCAGCCACACCCTAAGCGGAGGGAGCTCCTATGGCTACACCTTC.

The chain employs TRBV7-9 and TRBJ2-3; 7 bases align to TRBD2. The length of the CDR3 is 16 residues. V was clipped by 1 base and J by 5 bases; unmatched bases: 9. Germline V CDR1 and CDR2: SEHNR, FQNEAQ (reference sequence). CDR3 protein: CASSLVFAGVGDTQYF. CDR3 bases: TGTGCCAGCAGCTTAGTGTTTGCGGGAGTCGGAGATACGCAGTATTTT. The full variable domain, rest sourced from reference TRBV7-9 and TRBJ2-3, is DTGVSQNPRHKITKRGQNVTFRCDPISEHNRLYWYRQTLGQGPEFLTYFQNEAQLEKSRLLSDRFSAERPKGSFSTLEIQRTEQGDSAMYLCASSLVFAGVGDTQYFGPGTRLTVL.

The chain employs TRBV9 and TRBJ1-2, with a tentative D call TRBD1 (5 bases). CDR1 SGDLS and CDR2 YYNGEE come from the germline V gene. CDR3 length: 13 residues. Trimming pared 7 bases from V and 7 bases from J, leaving 17 bases between. The CDR3 loop is CASSPGAGGGYTF. In DNA, the CDR3 is TGTGCCAGCTCCCCGGGAGCCGGGGGTGGCTACACCTTC.

This clone was recorded a few times. The chain couples TRBV30 to TRBJ1-1, with D possibly matching TRBD1 (5 bases). Germline-derived CDR1 and CDR2 are GTSNPN and SVGIG (reference sequence). Trimming stripped 2 bases from V and 0 bases from J, with 7 bases between. This CDR3 comprises 13 residues. CDR3 nucleotide sequence: TGTGCCTGGAGTATAGGGGTGAACACTGAAGCTTTCTTT. This sequence encodes CAWSIGVNTEAFF. The variable domain in full, completed from reference TRBV30 and TRBJ1-1, reads SQTIHQWPATLVQPVGSPLSLECTVEGTSNPNLYWYRQAAGRGLQLLFYSVGIGQISSEVPQNLSASRPQDRQFILSSKKLLLSDSGFYLCAWSIGVNTEAFFGQGTRLTVV.

This clone has just a few counts. The chain carries TRBV6-5 and TRBJ2-7, with 7 bases matching TRBD2. From germline, CDR1 is MNHEY and CDR2 SVGAGI. J lost 3 bases, V lost 8 bases, and 1 base had no gene match. This CDR3 is built from 11 residues. CDR3 DNA: TGTGCCAGCCGGGGGGACTACGAGCAGTACTTC. Translating gives CASRGDYEQYF.

This clone was observed a few times. The CDR3: CASSPRENYGYTF. In DNA form, the CDR3 reads TGTGCCAGCAGCCCCAGGGAAAACTATGGCTACACCTTC. The V call is TRBV7-2, the J call TRBJ1-2; the D gene is possibly TRBD1 (5 bases). Germline V lookup: CDR1 SGHTA, CDR2 FQGNSA. The CDR3 contains 13 residues. V was cut by 5 bases and J by 2 bases, with 9 bases left in between.

This clone was detected a few times. The J gene is TRBJ2-5, the V gene TRBV7-2; D gene unclear. The V and J ends lost 3 bases and 0 bases respectively, with 5 bases between them. This CDR3 contains 13 residues. Germline CDR1 reads SGHTA; CDR2 reads FQGNSA. CDR3 amino acids: CASSFDYQETQYF. The CDR3 DNA follows: TGTGCCAGCAGCTTCGACTACCAAGAGACCCAGTACTTC.

This clone was seen a handful of times. The rearrangement links TRBV5-4 to TRBJ1-2; 9 bases agree with TRBD1. The CDR3 is 13 residues long. Germline loops: CDR1 SGHNT, CDR2 YYREEE (reference sequence). The V segment lost 0 bases and the J segment 6 bases; nucleotides outside the gene matches: 0. CDR3 bases: TGTGCCAGCAGCTTGGGACAGGGGGATGGCTACACCTTC. Its translation is CASSLGQGDGYTF.

This clone was seen only a few times. The chain couples TRBV7-3 to TRBJ2-7, with 7 nucleotides matching TRBD1. The CDR3 covers 13 residues. Unmatched junction bases numbered 3, after V lost 2 bases and J lost 5 bases. Germline loops: CDR1 SGHTA, CDR2 FQGTGA. CDR3 sequence: CASSLGQDDEQYF. CDR3 nucleotide sequence: TGTGCCAGCAGCTTAGGACAGGACGACGAGCAGTACTTC. The variable domain in full, completed from reference TRBV7-3 and TRBJ2-7, reads GAGVSQTPSNKVTEKGKYVELRCDPISGHTALYWYRQSLGQGPEFLIYFQGTGAADDSGLPNDRFFAVRPEGSVSTLKIQRTERGDSAVYLCASSLGQDDEQYFGPGTRLTVT.

The chain has TRBV19 and TRBJ2-2; 7 bases are shared with TRBD2. With V trimmed by 6 bases and J by 7 bases, 14 bases remained unmatched. There are 16 residues in the CDR3. The germline V gene encodes CDR1 LNHDA and CDR2 SQIVND (reference sequence). CDR3 DNA: TGTGCCAGTAGATGGACTAGTCGGGGATCGGGCGGGGAGCTGTTTTTT. It is translated as CASRWTSRGSGGELFF.

The chain uses TRBV7-9 and TRBJ2-3; 9 nucleotides align to TRBD1. Germline V CDR1 and CDR2: SEHNR, FQNEAQ (reference sequence). Trimming removed 5 bases from V and 4 bases from J; junction bases left unmatched: 4. The CDR3 totals 14 residues. CDR3 protein: CASSRDRAADTQYF. CDR3 in DNA: TGTGCCAGCAGCCGGGACAGGGCGGCAGATACGCAGTATTTT.

V and J are TRBV4-2 and TRBJ1-2; TRBD1 is a possible D gene (6 bases). CDR3 length: 13 amino acids. Trimming left V 4 bases short and J 4 bases short, with 10 bases between. Germline CDR1 LGHNA, CDR2 YNFKEQ. The CDR3 DNA sequence: TGTGCCAGCAGCCGGACAGTATCCTATGGCTACACCTTC. Translating gives CASSRTVSYGYTF.

This clone was counted only a few times. The chain joins TRBV9 to TRBJ1-5, with unresolved D. Trimming stripped 5 bases from V and 2 bases from J, with 11 bases between. Looked up from germline, CDR1 is SGDLS and CDR2 is YYNGEE. This CDR3 region has 14 residues. This CDR3 is CASSRPGGNQPQHF. In DNA form, the CDR3 reads TGTGCCAGCAGTCGCCCGGGAGGCAATCAGCCCCAGCATTTT. The whole variable domain, remainder taken from reference TRBV9 and TRBJ1-5, is DSGVTQTPKHLITATGQRVTLRCSPRSGDLSVYWYQQSLDQGLQFLIQYYNGEERAKGNILERFSAQQFPDLHSELNLSSLELGDSALYFCASSRPGGNQPQHFGDGTRLSIL.

This clone was counted between two and nine times. This chain links TRBV14 with TRBJ1-2, with D unresolved. Per the germline V gene, CDR1 is SGHDN and CDR2 is FVKESK. V was shortened by 5 bases and J by 2 bases, with 12 bases between the two germline ends. The CDR3 is 14 amino acids. CDR3 sequence reads: CASSELSGNYGYTF. The CDR3 DNA is TGTGCCAGCAGCGAACTCAGCGGGAACTATGGCTACACCTTC.

The genes are TRBV5-1 and TRBJ2-5; the match to TRBD2 covers 7 bases. The CDR3 has 15 amino acids. V was pared by 3 bases and J by 5 bases, with 10 bases of the junction left unmatched. Germline assignment: CDR1 SGHRS and CDR2 YFSETQ. The CDR3 coding sequence is TGCGCCAGCAGCTCCCCGGGGGGAAGCTCCGAGACCCAGTACTTC. Amino acids: CASSSPGGSSETQYF.

This clone was detected only a few times. The rearrangement uses TRBV2 and TRBJ2-2; 9 nucleotides align to TRBD2. CDR3 size: 12 residues. Trimming at V came to 6 bases and at J to 7 bases, leaving 0 bases not matched to a gene. Germline-derived CDR1 and CDR2 are SNHLY and FYNNEI. The CDR3 loop reads CASRLAGGELFF. CDR3 nucleotides: TGTGCCAGCAGACTAGCGGGCGGGGAGCTGTTTTTT.

This rearrangement joins TRBV18 to TRBJ2-7, with TRBD2 matching 8 bases. Germline V gene lookup returns CDR1 KGHSH and CDR2 LQKENI. The CDR3 contains 14 residues. The V segment lost 8 bases and the J segment 4 bases; nucleotides outside the gene matches: 10. The chain's CDR3 is CASGLGAGDYEQYF. The CDR3 region has the DNA TGTGCCAGCGGACTGGGAGCGGGAGATTACGAGCAGTACTTC. Complete variable domain (other parts from reference TRBV18 and TRBJ2-7): NAGVMQNPRHLVRRRGQEARLRCSPMKGHSHVYWYRQLPEEGLKFMVYLQKENIIDESGMPKERFSAEFPKEGPSILRIQQVVRGDSAAYFCASGLGAGDYEQYFGPGTRLTVT.

This chain uses TRBV7-3 with TRBJ2-3; 8 bases map to TRBD2. The length of the CDR3 is 16 residues. J was trimmed by 6 bases and V by 6 bases; bases with no gene match: 14. CDR1 and CDR2 (germline): SGHTA, FQGTGA. The CDR3 spells CASSPSYAGGSDTQYF. DNA of the CDR3: TGTGCCAGCAGTCCCTCTTATGCGGGAGGTTCGGATACGCAGTATTTT.

In its sample, this clone was seen a few times. The chain uses TRBV2 and TRBJ1-2, with TRBD1 as a possible D gene (6 bases). From germline, CDR1 is SNHLY and CDR2 FYNNEI. V lost 4 bases, J lost 5 bases, and 14 bases lay in between. The CDR3 sequence is 14 residues long. CDR3 DNA: TGTGCCAGCAGTGTGGGGCAGGGGTTATATGGCTACACCTTC. It specifies CASSVGQGLYGYTF.

The V gene is TRBV5-4, the J gene TRBJ2-5; TRBD1 matches at 7 bases. V dropped 3 bases and J dropped 2; count of bases not matched to a gene: 1. The CDR3 consists of 13 residues. Germline CDR1 SGHNT, CDR2 YYREEE (reference sequence). The DNA for the CDR3 is TGTGCCAGCAGCTCGGGACAGCAAGAGACCCAGTACTTC. Its translation: CASSSGQQETQYF.

A word on this clone: The junction departs from germline at one end; a sequencing error may be responsible. The J gene is TRBJ1-5, the V gene TRBV5-6, with D maybe TRBD1 (5 bases). The CDR3 spans 14 residues. The germline V gene encodes CDR1 SGHDT and CDR2 YYEEEE. The CDR3: CASSTTASKQPQHF. CDR3 coding DNA: TGTGCCAGCAGCACGACAGCCAGCAAACAGCCCCAGCATTTT.